This TCR beta chain is from a study of blood T cells in healthy people across ages. The CDR3 contains 17 residues. Germline loops: CDR1 LGHNA, CDR2 YNFKEQ. The trim removed 0 bases at V and 7 bases at J, leaving 8 bases unmatched. For the second PCR, which ran for roughly 6 to 12 cycles, a sample-barcoded 5' primer and a J-beta primer mix were used. One entry per CDR3 protein results from TCRdb running MiXCR on the 5' RACE reads. Among 1.5 million to 2 million distinct CDR3 sequences listed, more than 35% were seen once. The material sequenced was blood. The clonotype was recovered from a human donor in good health. The rearrangement links TRBV4-2 to TRBJ2-1; 11 bases match TRBD2. The CDR3 DNA reads TGTGCCAGCAGCCAAGATAATAGCGGGGGGGCCATAAATGAGCAGTTCTTC. Protein sequence: CASSQDNSGGAINEQFF.